The next 11 T cell receptor beta chains were all read from a single sample in a study of blood T cell repertoires in COVID-19 (dated by TCRdb to 2018 to 2021). The method behind the library was the immunoSEQ multiplex PCR assay. The table was pulled from immuneACCESS by TCRdb, which kept in-frame rearrangements only. Such tables lose some clones; where checked, under half of the loss comes from unresolved V genes, and the rest has no known cause. The sample includes approximately 250,000 clones, with roughly 80% observed a single time. The leading ten clones occupy around 6.8% of the sample. Sequencing was done on a sample of peripheral blood. These receptors originate from a woman aged 50 to 60 with acute or convalescent COVID-19.

J is TRBJ2-2 and V is TRBV19, with TRBD1 as a possible D gene (5 bases). The CDR3 runs 17 residues. Per the germline V gene, CDR1 is LNHDA and CDR2 is SQIVND (reference sequence). V was cut by 4 bases and J by 1 base, with 16 bases left in between. The CDR3 DNA sequence: TGTGCCAGTAGTAGGTCCTTGACAGCCCTGAACACCGGGGAGCTGTTTTTT. Translation gives CASSRSLTALNTGELFF.

The rearrangement links TRBV18 to TRBJ1-3, with D possibly TRBD1 on 5 matching bases. This CDR3 spans 16 amino acids. Germline values: CDR1 KGHSH, CDR2 LQKENI. V was cut by 3 bases and J by 1 base, with 13 bases left in between. CDR3 coding DNA: TGTGCCAGCTCACCTGTAACGGGGGTTTCTGGAAACACCATATATTTT. Translating gives CASSPVTGVSGNTIYF.

This clone has only one observation. This chain uses TRBV7-9 with TRBJ1-1, with D tentatively TRBD1 (5 bases). The germline CDR1 and CDR2 sequences are SEHNR and FQNEAQ (reference sequence). The CDR3 covers 15 residues. With 0 bases removed from V and 6 bases from J, the gap between germline ends came to 14 bases. CDR3 residues: CASSLARDGGAEAFF. In DNA, the CDR3 is TGTGCCAGCAGCTTAGCCCGGGACGGGGGGGCTGAAGCTTTCTTT.

The V gene is TRBV28, the J gene TRBJ1-6; 8 positions match TRBD1. With V trimmed by 6 bases and J by 8 bases, 9 bases remained unmatched. CDR3 length: 15 residues. From germline, CDR1 is MDHEN and CDR2 SYDVKM. CDR3 sequence: CASSDGTGFDSPLHF. The CDR3 DNA sequence: TGTGCCAGCAGCGACGGGACAGGCTTTGATTCACCCCTCCACTTT.

This chain joins TRBV19 and TRBJ1-2, with D possibly being TRBD1 (6 bases). The CDR3 covers 15 residues. From germline, CDR1 is LNHDA and CDR2 SQIVND (reference sequence). V shed 5 bases and J shed 4 bases, with 17 bases lying between them. The CDR3 nucleotides are TGTGCCAGTAGTGCCGAAGCAGGGGAGACCTATGGCTACACCTTC. Translating gives CASSAEAGETYGYTF.

This chain connects TRBV2 to TRBJ1-2, with a weak D call TRBD1 (5 bases). This CDR3 has 12 amino acids. Trimming took off 3 bases at V and 7 bases at J, with 9 bases between the two ends. Germline V gene data show CDR1 as SNHLY and CDR2 as FYNNEI. CDR3 in amino acids: CASSDRVIGYTF. The DNA of the CDR3 is TGTGCCAGCAGTGACAGGGTAATTGGCTACACCTTC.

This chain joins TRBV19 and TRBJ1-2, with 8 bases fitting TRBD1. CDR1 is LNHDA, CDR2 SQIVND, per germline (reference sequence). Unmatched junction bases numbered 10, after V lost 7 bases and J lost 6 bases. This CDR3 region has 14 residues. The CDR3 sequence is CASTRETGANGYTF. The CDR3 nucleotides are TGTGCCAGTACAAGGGAGACAGGGGCCAATGGCTACACCTTC.

The chain links TRBV28 to TRBJ1-1; 9 bases align to TRBD1. The length of the CDR3 is 15 residues. Germline trimming cut 3 bases from V and 3 bases from J; bases unmatched to any gene: 5. Per the germline V gene, CDR1 is MDHEN and CDR2 is SYDVKM. The CDR3 bases are TGTGCCAGCAGTTTTAGGGGACAGGGTCACACTGAAGCTTTCTTT. Its protein product is CASSFRGQGHTEAFF. The full variable domain, its missing parts supplied by reference TRBV28 and TRBJ1-1, is DVKVTQSSRYLVKRTGEKVFLECVQDMDHENMFWYRQDPGLGLRLIYFSYDVKMKEKGDIPEGYSVSREKKERFSLILESASTNQTSMYLCASSFRGQGHTEAFFGQGTRLTVV.

The chain combines TRBV5-1 with TRBJ1-1, with TRBD1 matching 7 bases. The CDR3 is made up of 16 amino acids. The germline V gene encodes CDR1 SGHRS and CDR2 YFSETQ. Germline trimming cut 1 base from V and 0 bases from J; bases unmatched to any gene: 6. In DNA form, the CDR3 reads TGCGCCAGCAGCTTGAATTCAGGGGGTATGAACACTGAAGCTTTCTTT. As protein: CASSLNSGGMNTEAFF.

The J gene is TRBJ1-4, the V gene TRBV7-9, with D perhaps matching TRBD1 (6 bases). Trimming took off 5 bases at V and 8 bases at J, with 18 bases between the two ends. The CDR3 loop spans 15 amino acids. CDR1 SEHNR and CDR2 FQNEAQ come from the germline V gene (reference sequence). CDR3 amino acids: CASSHETGPPEKLFF. The DNA of the CDR3 is TGTGCCAGCAGCCACGAGACAGGCCCTCCCGAAAAACTGTTTTTT.

This clone occurred many times. The rearrangement joins TRBV28 to TRBJ2-7, with D possibly matching TRBD1 (5 bases). The length of the CDR3 is 14 residues. V was trimmed by 3 bases and J by 2 bases, leaving 11 bases between them. Germline V gene data show CDR1 as MDHEN and CDR2 as SYDVKM. The CDR3, as DNA: TGTGCCAGCAGTTTTTTCGACAGAACCTACGAGCAGTACTTC. It codes for CASSFFDRTYEQYF.